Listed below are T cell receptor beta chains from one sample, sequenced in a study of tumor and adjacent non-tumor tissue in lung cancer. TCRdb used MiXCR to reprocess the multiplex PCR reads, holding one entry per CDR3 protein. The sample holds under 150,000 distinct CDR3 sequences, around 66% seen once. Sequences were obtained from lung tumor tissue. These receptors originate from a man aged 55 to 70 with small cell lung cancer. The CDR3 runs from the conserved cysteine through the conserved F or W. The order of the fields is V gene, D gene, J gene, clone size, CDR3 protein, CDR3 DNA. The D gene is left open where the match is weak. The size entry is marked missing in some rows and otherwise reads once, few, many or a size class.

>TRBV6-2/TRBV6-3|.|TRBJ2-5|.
CASSYPIGAETQYF
TGTGCCAGCAGTTACCCGATCGGGGCAGAGACCCAGTACTTC
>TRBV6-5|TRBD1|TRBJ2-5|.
CANRDRGRENQYF
TGTGCCAACAGAGACAGGGGGCGGGAGAACCAGTACTTC
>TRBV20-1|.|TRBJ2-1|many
CSAYGKYNEQFF
TGCAGTGCTTATGGGAAGTACAATGAGCAGTTCTTC
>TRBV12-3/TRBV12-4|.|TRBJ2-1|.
CVSSLARGKSYNEQFF
TGTGTCAGCAGTTTAGCGCGTGGCAAATCCTACAATGAGCAGTTCTTC
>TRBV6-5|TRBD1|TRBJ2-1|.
CASDRQGSYNEQFF
TGTGCCAGTGATCGACAGGGGTCCTACAATGAGCAGTTCTTC
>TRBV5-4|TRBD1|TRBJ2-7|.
CANSLSYGQGPYDQYF
TGTGCCAACAGCTTGTCGTATGGACAGGGCCCCTACGATCAATACTTC
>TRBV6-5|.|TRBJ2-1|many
CASSPGLENEQFF
TGTGCCAGCAGTCCGGGACTGGAAAATGAGCAGTTCTTC
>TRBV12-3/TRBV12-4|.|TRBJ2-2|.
CASSHETERPRRLFF
TGTGCCAGCAGTCACGAAACGGAGCGCCCCCGGAGGCTGTTTTTT
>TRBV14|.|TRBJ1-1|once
CASSQVGGLGTEASF
TGTGCCAGCAGCCAAGTCGGAGGCTTGGGCACCGAAGCTTCCTTT
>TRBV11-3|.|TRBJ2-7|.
CASSPGLSIYEQYF
TGTGCCAGCAGCCCGGGGCTGAGTATCTACGAGCAGTACTTC
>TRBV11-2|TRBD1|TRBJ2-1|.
CASSDPIRDRGYGEQFF
TGCGCCAGCAGCGACCCCATCCGGGACAGGGGGTATGGCGAGCAGTTCTTC
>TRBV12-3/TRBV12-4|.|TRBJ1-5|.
CASSTGIVGYQPQHF
TGTGCCAGCAGCACCGGGATAGTGGGATATCAGCCCCAGCATTTT
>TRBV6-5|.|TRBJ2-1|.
CASSQSGLRGDEQSF
TGTGCCAGCTCGCAGTCGGGACTCCGTGGGGATGAGCAGTCCTTC
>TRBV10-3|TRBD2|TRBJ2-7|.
CAISDRAGVGEQYF
TGTGCCATCAGTGATAGGGCGGGAGTTGGTGAGCAGTACTTC
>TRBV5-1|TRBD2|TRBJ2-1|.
CASSLKALAGGSYNEQFF
TGCGCCAGCAGCTTGAAGGCACTAGCGGGAGGTTCCTACAATGAGCAGTTCTTC